A selection of T cell receptor beta chains follows, all from one sample in a study of regulatory T cells in long-lasting Graves disease. TCRdb used MiXCR to reprocess the multiplex PCR reads, holding one entry per CDR3 protein. The sample records a few hundred thousand distinct CDR3 sequences, roughly a sixth being singletons. This sample also belongs to another study, concerning T cells in Graves' hyperthyroidism and ophthalmopathy.

Specimen: peripheral blood mononuclear cells (PBMCs), collected at new diagnosis, from a patient treated with antithyroid drugs. Receptors were obtained from a man aged 40-49 years with Graves disease. CDR3s include the opening cysteine and the closing phenylalanine or tryptophan. D genes are given only for firm matches. Clone size, where shown, is once, few, many, or a class for clones that have expanded.

TRBV18,TRBJ2-1,NA,many,CASSPPLALYNEQFF,TGTGCCAGCTCACCACCGTTAGCGCTTTACAATGAGCAGTTCTTC
TRBV5-1,TRBJ2-5,NA,many,CASSLVGSLSGETQYF,TGCGCCAGCAGCTTGGTGGGCAGCCTAAGCGGCGAGACCCAGTACTTC
TRBV7-2,TRBJ1-2,NA,NA,CASSETSDLYGYTF,TGTGCCAGCAGCGAGACTTCAGACCTCTATGGCTACACCTTC
TRBV18,TRBJ2-2,NA,many,CASSPLQGDTGELFF,TGTGCCAGCTCACCACTACAGGGTGACACCGGGGAGCTGTTTTTT
TRBV28,TRBJ2-7,NA,NA,CASSSSGLRLSYEQYF,TGTGCCAGCAGCTCCTCGGGACTCAGGTTATCCTACGAGCAGTACTTC
TRBV20-1,TRBJ1-2,NA,NA,CSAHGTSNYGYTF,TGCAGTGCTCACGGGACATCTAACTATGGCTACACCTTC
TRBV5-1,TRBJ1-2,TRBD1,many,CASSGQGQLDGYTF,TGCGCCAGCAGCGGCCAGGGACAGCTGGATGGCTACACCTTC
TRBV12-3/TRBV12-4,TRBJ1-3,NA,NA,CASSRTVISGNTIYF,TGTGCCAGCAGTAGGACAGTTATCTCTGGAAACACCATATATTTT
TRBV7-9,TRBJ1-4,NA,many,CASSSVAQGRGEEKLFF,TGTGCCAGCAGCTCTGTCGCACAGGGCAGGGGCGAGGAAAAACTGTTTTTT
TRBV30,TRBJ1-2,NA,NA,CAWSVVRYGYTF,TGTGCCTGGAGTGTGGTCCGCTATGGCTACACCTTC
TRBV3-1,TRBJ2-1,TRBD1,many,CASSQRRQGAYEQFF,TGTGCCAGCAGCCAGAGACGACAGGGAGCCTATGAGCAGTTCTTC
TRBV12-3/TRBV12-4,TRBJ2-1,TRBD1,few,CASSLGTRDRDNNEQFF,TGTGCCAGCAGTTTAGGTACCCGGGACAGAGATAACAATGAGCAGTTCTTC
TRBV9,TRBJ2-7,NA,few,CASSVALGSSYEQYF,TGTGCCAGCAGCGTAGCGTTAGGGAGTTCCTACGAGCAGTACTTC
TRBV27,TRBJ1-4,TRBD1,many,CASSHDGTGDSEKLFF,TGTGCCAGCAGTCACGACGGGACAGGGGATAGTGAAAAACTGTTTTTT
TRBV28,TRBJ2-7,TRBD2,NA,CASSGYTSGIGYEQYF,TGTGCCAGCAGCGGGTATACTAGCGGGATTGGCTACGAGCAGTACTTC
TRBV20-1,TRBJ1-5,NA,many,CSARDELFQPQHF,TGCAGTGCTAGAGATGAGCTGTTTCAGCCCCAGCATTTT
TRBV6-1,TRBJ2-5,NA,many,CASSTGDMGVSVETQYF,TGTGCCAGCAGCACCGGAGATATGGGGGTGTCGGTGGAGACCCAGTACTTC
TRBV12-3/TRBV12-4,TRBJ2-7,NA,few,CASSPTRWGGGADEQYF,TGTGCCAGCAGCCCAACGAGGTGGGGGGGGGGGGCGGATGAGCAGTACTTC
TRBV12-3/TRBV12-4,TRBJ2-5,NA,NA,CASSIDSKQETQYF,TGTGCCAGCAGTATCGACAGTAAACAAGAGACCCAGTACTTC
TRBV30,TRBJ2-7,NA,many,CAWRVRGAGEQYF,TGTGCCTGGAGGGTAAGGGGCGCGGGTGAGCAGTACTTC
TRBV4-3,TRBJ2-7,NA,few,CASSQEARISYEQYF,TGCGCCAGCAGCCAAGAGGCCCGAATCTCCTACGAGCAGTACTTC
TRBV18,TRBJ1-4,NA,many,CASSPRESGNEKLFF,TGTGCCAGCTCACCACGTGAATCGGGAAATGAAAAACTGTTTTTT
TRBV20-1,TRBJ1-1,NA,many,CSARRDPGAFF,TGCAGTGCTAGACGGGACCCTGGGGCTTTCTTT
TRBV7-2,TRBJ1-5,NA,many,CASSLVGNQPQHF,TGTGCCAGCAGCTTAGTTGGCAATCAGCCCCAGCATTTT
TRBV11-1,TRBJ2-3,NA,NA,CASSFDLSTDTQYF,TGTGCCAGCAGCTTCGACCTTAGCACAGATACGCAGTATTTT
TRBV6-2/TRBV6-3,TRBJ2-5,NA,NA,CASTPRGRGETQYF,TGTGCCAGCACCCCCCGCGGAAGAGGAGAGACCCAGTACTTC
TRBV30,TRBJ2-3,TRBD1,NA,CAWSLGTGVYFSTQYF,TGTGCCTGGAGCCTCGGGACAGGGGTTTATTTCAGTACGCAGTATTTT
TRBV29-1,TRBJ2-5,TRBD2,many,CSVERRGGGGETQYF,TGCAGCGTGGAACGGCGGGGGGGCGGGGGAGAGACCCAGTACTTC
TRBV5-1,TRBJ2-5,TRBD1,NA,CASSLAGQAEETQYF,TGCGCCAGCAGCTTGGCGGGACAGGCTGAAGAGACCCAGTACTTC
TRBV11-2,TRBJ2-5,TRBD2,few,CASSLGRLAGAGDF,TGTGCCAGCAGCTTAGGGCGACTAGCGGGGGCCGGGGACTTC
TRBV27,TRBJ1-1,TRBD1,many,CASRRQGWDTEAFF,TGTGCCAGCAGACGACAGGGATGGGACACTGAAGCTTTCTTT
TRBV11-2,TRBJ2-1,NA,many,CASSRGNEQFF,TGTGCCAGCAGTCGGGGAAACGAGCAGTTCTTC
TRBV6-1,TRBJ1-6,NA,NA,CASSPQGYNSPLHF,TGTGCCAGCAGCCCTCAGGGGTATAATTCACCCCTCCACTTT
TRBV28,TRBJ2-1,NA,NA,CASSFSGAGEPYNEQFF,TGTGCCAGCAGTTTTTCGGGGGCGGGGGAGCCGTACAATGAGCAGTTCTTC
TRBV2,TRBJ2-1,TRBD2,many,CASSPLTSVDEQFF,TGTGCCAGCAGTCCTTTAACTAGCGTCGATGAGCAGTTCTTC
TRBV20-1,TRBJ1-2,NA,few,CSARDLAGGYTF,TGCAGTGCTAGAGATCTGGCGGGCGGCTACACCTTC
TRBV6-1,TRBJ1-2,NA,NA,CASRFGQNYGYTF,TGTGCCAGCAGGTTCGGACAGAACTATGGCTACACCTTC
TRBV4-2,TRBJ2-5,TRBD2,NA,CASSQDRSGGTRETQYF,TGTGCCAGCAGCCAAGATCGTAGCGGGGGGACAAGAGAGACCCAGTACTTC
TRBV20-1,TRBJ2-5,NA,few,CSGMGGNQETQYF,TGCAGTGGGATGGGGGGAAATCAAGAGACCCAGTACTTC
TRBV5-1,TRBJ2-2,TRBD1,NA,CASSLAGTALAGELFF,TGCGCCAGCAGCTTGGCCGGGACAGCGCTCGCCGGGGAGCTGTTTTTT
TRBV9,TRBJ2-6,NA,NA,CASSARVSGANVLTF,TGTGCCAGCAGCGCGCGGGTTTCTGGGGCCAACGTCCTGACTTTC
TRBV29-1,TRBJ1-1,NA,many,CSVVGTNEAFF,TGCAGCGTTGTCGGAACCAATGAAGCTTTCTTT
TRBV6-1,TRBJ1-5,NA,many,CASRGADLTPQHF,TGTGCCAGTAGAGGGGCAGACCTGACGCCCCAGCATTTT
TRBV7-9,TRBJ1-4,NA,few,CASSLPSYGNEKLFF,TGTGCCAGCAGCTTACCTTCGTACGGGAATGAAAAACTGTTTTTT
TRBV5-5,TRBJ2-1,TRBD1,few,CASSLQQGDLNEQFF,TGTGCCAGCAGCTTACAACAGGGGGATTTAAATGAGCAGTTCTTC
TRBV5-6,TRBJ1-1,TRBD1,NA,CASSLVGRGSSEAFF,TGTGCCAGCAGCTTGGTGGGCAGGGGGAGCTCTGAAGCTTTCTTT
TRBV2,TRBJ2-3,TRBD2,many,CASSAGLAGIDTQYF,TGTGCCAGCAGCGCGGGACTAGCGGGGATAGATACGCAGTATTTT
TRBV6-1,TRBJ2-2,NA,few,CATSLGDTGELFF,TGTGCGACAAGCCTGGGGGACACCGGGGAGCTGTTTTTT
TRBV20-1,TRBJ2-7,NA,few,CSAPSEYEQYF,TGCAGTGCTCCATCAGAATACGAGCAGTACTTC
TRBV30,TRBJ2-7,NA,many,CAWSFSTYEQYF,TGTGCCTGGAGTTTCAGCACCTACGAGCAGTACTTC
TRBV5-1,TRBJ1-2,NA,many,CASSLAAARANYGYTF,TGCGCCAGCAGCTTGGCGGCAGCGAGAGCTAACTATGGCTACACCTTC
TRBV30,TRBJ2-7,TRBD2,many,CAWRGKRGDSYEQYF,TGTGCCTGGAGGGGGAAACGGGGGGATTCCTACGAGCAGTACTTC
TRBV12-3/TRBV12-4,TRBJ1-3,TRBD1,many,CASLGQLGGNTIYF,TGTGCCAGCTTGGGACAGTTGGGAGGAAACACCATATATTTT
TRBV7-2,TRBJ2-5,TRBD1,medium-sized,CASSLAGGGETQYF,TGTGCCAGCAGCTTAGCAGGGGGCGGTGAGACCCAGTACTTC
TRBV10-3,TRBJ1-1,TRBD1,few,CAIGGQVNTEAFF,TGTGCCATCGGTGGACAGGTGAACACTGAAGCTTTCTTT
TRBV7-9,TRBJ2-7,TRBD1,many,CASSPRQGKKYEQYF,TGTGCCAGCAGCCCGCGACAGGGGAAAAAGTACGAGCAGTACTTC
TRBV28,TRBJ2-3,TRBD1,many,CASSLQGATQYF,TGTGCCAGCAGTTTACAGGGGGCTACGCAGTATTTT
TRBV5-6,TRBJ2-2,TRBD1,NA,CASTQTGLVTGELFF,TGTGCCAGCACCCAGACAGGGCTGGTCACCGGGGAGCTGTTTTTT
TRBV24-1,TRBJ2-3,TRBD1,many,CATSEAGTGIPDTQYF,TGTGCCACCAGTGAGGCCGGGACAGGGATTCCAGATACGCAGTATTTT
TRBV5-1,TRBJ2-7,NA,NA,CASSLIGYEPYF,TGCGCCAGCAGCTTGATTGGATACGAGCCGTACTTC